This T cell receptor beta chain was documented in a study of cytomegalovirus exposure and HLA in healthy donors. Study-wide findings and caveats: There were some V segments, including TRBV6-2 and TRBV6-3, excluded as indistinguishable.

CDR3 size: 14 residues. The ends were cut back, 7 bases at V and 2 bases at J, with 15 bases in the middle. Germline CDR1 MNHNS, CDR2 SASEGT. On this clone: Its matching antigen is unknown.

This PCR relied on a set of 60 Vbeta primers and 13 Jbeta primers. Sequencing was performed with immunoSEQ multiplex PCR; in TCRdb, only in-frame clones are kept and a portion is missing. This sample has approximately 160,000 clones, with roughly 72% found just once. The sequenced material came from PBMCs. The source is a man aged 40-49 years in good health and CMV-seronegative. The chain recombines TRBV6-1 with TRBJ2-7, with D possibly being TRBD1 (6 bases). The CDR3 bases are TGTGCCAGCACCCAAGGGGGATCTGCCTACGAGCAGTACTTC. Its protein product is CASTQGGSAYEQYF.